This record looks at one T cell receptor beta chain sequence and its context. CDR3 size: 14 residues. CDR1 and CDR2 (germline): MDHEN, SYDVKM. J gave up 6 bases and V 6 bases, and 6 bases lay outside the gene matches. This sample stems from a study of blood T cell repertoires in COVID-19. Original processing methods: Amplification from reference gene primers served as the basis for estimated nucleated cell counts. The table came from immunoSEQ multiplex PCR; TCRdb's copy has only in-frame clones and leaves some out. Clone size and the V and J calls come from that table; the DNA yielded D and trimming. The sample contains 90,000 to 150,000 clones, 81% of which appear only once.

Sequenced sample: peripheral blood. The source is a human donor in a cohort sampled during active COVID-19. The V gene is TRBV28, the J gene TRBJ2-7; 12 nucleotides agree with TRBD2. Written as DNA, the CDR3 is TGTGCCAGCAGATCTGGACTAGCGGGATCCGAGCAGTACTTC. Residues: CASRSGLAGSEQYF. The full variable domain, in which reference TRBV28 and TRBJ2-7 provide the parts outside the CDR3, is DVKVTQSSRYLVKRTGEKVFLECVQDMDHENMFWYRQDPGLGLRLIYFSYDVKMKEKGDIPEGYSVSREKKERFSLILESASTNQTSMYLCASRSGLAGSEQYFGPGTRLTVT.